Below, one T cell receptor (beta chain) is given with its context. This entry belongs to a study of blood T cell repertoires in COVID-19. TCRdb's copy holds only in-frame clones and misses some; the assay was immunoSEQ multiplex PCR. The sample gives about 180,000 clones, approximately 85% of which show up once; approximately 10% is in the top ten. The CDR3 is 13 amino acids. CDR1 and CDR2 from the germline V gene are LGHDT and YNNKEL (reference sequence). Trimming cost V 6 bases and J 2 bases, with 10 bases left between them. The sequencing sample was made of peripheral blood. The TCR comes from a human donor with active or convalescent COVID-19. The donor label of this sample is uncertain. The chain recombines TRBV3-1 (or the pseudogene TRBV3-2) with TRBJ1-2; D perhaps matches TRBD1 (6 bases). The CDR3 region is CASSQQGNYGYTF. The CDR3 nucleotides are TGTGCCAGCAGTCAACAGGGAAACTATGGCTACACCTTC.